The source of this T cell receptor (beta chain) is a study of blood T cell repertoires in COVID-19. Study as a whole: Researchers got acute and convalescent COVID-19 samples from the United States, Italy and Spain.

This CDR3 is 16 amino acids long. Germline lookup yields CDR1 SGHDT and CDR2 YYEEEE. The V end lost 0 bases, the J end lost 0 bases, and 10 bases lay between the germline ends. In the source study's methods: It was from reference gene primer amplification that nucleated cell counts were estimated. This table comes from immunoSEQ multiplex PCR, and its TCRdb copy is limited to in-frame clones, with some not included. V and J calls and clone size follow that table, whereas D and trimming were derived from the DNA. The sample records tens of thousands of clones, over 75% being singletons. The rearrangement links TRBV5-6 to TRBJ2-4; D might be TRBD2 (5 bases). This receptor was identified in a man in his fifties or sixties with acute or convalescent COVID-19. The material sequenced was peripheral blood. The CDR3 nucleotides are TGTGCCAGCAGCTTGGCTAGCCATTTAGCCAAAAACATTCAGTACTTC. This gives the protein CASSLASHLAKNIQYF.